The clone carrying this TCR beta chain occurred many times. Antigen: not known. CDR1 is SGHVS and CDR2 is FNYEAQ in the germline V gene. The CDR3 totals 13 residues. Trimming took 4 bases from V and 4 from J; bases not matched to a gene: 4. The data belong to a study of T cell repertoires in cytomegalovirus infection. The wider study: Indications of both CMV infection and matching HLA type were provided by public TCR beta signatures.

Findings of the study overall: Across the ex vivo response, the dominant clonotypes were HLA-C-restricted CMV-specific TCR beta clonotypes. Using cumulative public TCR beta family frequency, the authors identified those who carried CMV together with the relevant HLA.

TCRdb itself ran the reads through MiXCR, one entry per CDR3 protein. Of about 740,000 distinct CDR3 sequences in the sample, about a third were seen once. The gene calls are TRBV7-6 and TRBJ2-7, with 7 nucleotides matching TRBD1. The sequencing sample was made of PBMCs. This sequence was found in a human donor in good health (CMV status not recorded). Some clones in this sample may be carry-over from other donors' samples. CDR3 region: CASSWGTDYEQYF. The CDR3 DNA reads as TGTGCCAGCAGCTGGGGGACAGATTACGAGCAGTACTTC.